This T cell receptor beta chain appears in the sequencing data of a study of blood T cell repertoires in COVID-19. Study-level background: Acute-phase and convalescent COVID-19 samples originated in the United States, Italy and Spain.

Libraries were prepared by immunoSEQ multiplex PCR; TCRdb keeps only in-frame clonotypes and omits some of them. The sample holds about 260,000 clones, 85% to 90% seen once. The germline CDR1 and CDR2 sequences are SGHTA and FQGTGA. V trimming: 5 bases; J trimming: 0 bases; junction bases outside the gene matches: 10. This CDR3 is built from 18 residues. V and J are TRBV7-3 and TRBJ2-3, with 11 bases lining up with TRBD2. This TCR was sampled from a woman aged 30 to 39 with acute COVID-19. The sample consisted of PBMCs or T cells enriched from blood (not recorded which). CDR3: CASSPGLAGGSSTDTQYF. The CDR3 nucleotides read TGTGCCAGCAGCCCCGGCCTAGCGGGAGGCTCTAGCACAGATACGCAGTATTTT.